The rows below give T cell receptor beta chains drawn from one sample of a study of cytomegalovirus exposure and HLA in healthy donors. Profiled with immunoSEQ multiplex PCR; TCRdb holds only in-frame clones, not every one. The repertoire consists of more than 80,000 clones, with roughly four fifths occurring once and the leading ten covering 1.6%. Sequencing was done on a sample of PBMCs. These receptors were collected from a middle-aged man in good health and CMV-seronegative. The CDR3 runs from the conserved cysteine through the conserved F or W. Fields, in order: CDR3 protein, V gene, clone size, J gene. Clone size is stated in some rows and not others, as once, few, many or a class when expanded.

CDR3 protein: CASSTDGDTGELFF
V gene: TRBV19
clone size: .
J gene: TRBJ2-2

CDR3 protein: CAIRDRRSGANVLTF
V gene: TRBV10-3
clone size: .
J gene: TRBJ2-6

CDR3 protein: CAWSDSVGSYEQYF
V gene: TRBV30
clone size: .
J gene: TRBJ2-7

CDR3 protein: CASSLTGVGQPQHF
V gene: TRBV5-5
clone size: .
J gene: TRBJ1-5

CDR3 protein: CASSLGGLGNEQFF
V gene: TRBV7-6
clone size: .
J gene: TRBJ2-1

CDR3 protein: CASSHRRGDDGEQYF
V gene: TRBV19
clone size: .
J gene: TRBJ2-7

CDR3 protein: CASEGTRYTGELFF
V gene: TRBV2
clone size: .
J gene: TRBJ2-2

CDR3 protein: CASHRDSTGELFF
V gene: TRBV10-3
clone size: .
J gene: TRBJ2-2

CDR3 protein: CASSLEQGNTGELFF
V gene: TRBV7-9
clone size: .
J gene: TRBJ2-2

CDR3 protein: CSVEAQGPSSYNEQFF
V gene: TRBV29-1
clone size: .
J gene: TRBJ2-1

CDR3 protein: CASSVLSGNTIYF
V gene: TRBV25-1
clone size: .
J gene: TRBJ1-3

CDR3 protein: CASSEGTGARSYNEQFF
V gene: TRBV5-6
clone size: .
J gene: TRBJ2-1

CDR3 protein: CASSSAGGQFEQFF
V gene: TRBV7-3
clone size: .
J gene: TRBJ2-1

CDR3 protein: CACIRGMARQETQYF
V gene: TRBV7-2
clone size: few
J gene: TRBJ2-5

CDR3 protein: CASSIPGGGMQETQYF
V gene: TRBV19
clone size: .
J gene: TRBJ2-5

CDR3 protein: CASSVLGGLGTDTQYF
V gene: TRBV19
clone size: .
J gene: TRBJ2-3

CDR3 protein: CASGFRRGETQYF
V gene: TRBV7-2
clone size: .
J gene: TRBJ2-5

CDR3 protein: CASSWDTQETQYF
V gene: TRBV7-2
clone size: few
J gene: TRBJ2-5

CDR3 protein: CASSTSGGASEQFF
V gene: TRBV6-1
clone size: .
J gene: .

CDR3 protein: CASSVERGQPQHF
V gene: TRBV6-4
clone size: .
J gene: TRBJ1-5

CDR3 protein: CAGGTGDDYSPLHF
V gene: TRBV19
clone size: few
J gene: TRBJ1-6

CDR3 protein: CASSPFEGRTGELFF
V gene: TRBV5-1
clone size: many
J gene: TRBJ2-2

CDR3 protein: CASSPTIRQGFNSPLHF
V gene: TRBV7-9
clone size: once
J gene: TRBJ1-6

CDR3 protein: CASSQQGTEAFF
V gene: TRBV27
clone size: .
J gene: TRBJ1-1

CDR3 protein: CASSQDRGGAVETQYF
V gene: TRBV4-1
clone size: .
J gene: TRBJ2-5

CDR3 protein: CASSLWPGDQPQHF
V gene: TRBV7-9
clone size: .
J gene: TRBJ1-5